These T cell receptor beta chains were read from a single sample in a study of blood T cell repertoires in COVID-19. The assay was immunoSEQ multiplex PCR, and TCRdb's table has in-frame clones only and misses some. The sample includes around 76,000 clones, approximately 89% seen only once; the top ten take 5.1%. Sequences were obtained from peripheral blood. Receptors originate from a man older than 75 with acute or convalescent COVID-19. The CDR3 runs from the conserved cysteine through the conserved F or W. The order of the fields is D gene, J gene, V gene, clone size, CDR3 length, CDR3 protein, CDR3 DNA. D genes are given only for firm matches. Rows give clone size only sometimes, using once, few, many, or a class for an expanded clone.

- | TRBJ1-1 | TRBV3-1/TRBV3-2 | once | 18 | CASSQDRAPLSGNTEAFF | TGTGCCAGCAGCCAAGATCGGGCCCCCCTCAGCGGGAACACTGAAGCTTTCTTT
- | TRBJ2-1 | TRBV3-1/TRBV3-2 | - | 14 | CASSQWGRDNEQFF | TGTGCCAGCAGCCAATGGGGCAGGGACAATGAGCAGTTCTTC
- | TRBJ1-6 | TRBV5-6 | - | 16 | CASSLGGWDSNSPLHF | TGTGCCAGCAGCTTGGGAGGATGGGACTCGAATTCACCCCTCCACTTT
TRBD1 | TRBJ1-1 | TRBV19 | - | 15 | CASSMTTGRGAEAFF | TGTGCCAGTAGTATGACGACAGGGAGAGGGGCTGAAGCTTTCTTT
TRBD1 | TRBJ1-2 | TRBV4-3 | - | 17 | CASSQPGTGSNWKGYTF | TGCGCCAGCAGCCAGCCCGGGACAGGGTCTAACTGGAAAGGCTACACCTTC
- | TRBJ1-2 | TRBV4-2 | - | 13 | CASSQGGSYGYTF | TGTGCCAGCAGCCAAGGTGGGAGCTATGGCTACACCTTC
- | TRBJ2-1 | TRBV3-1/TRBV3-2 | few | 14 | CASSQVATDIRQFF | TGTGCCAGCAGCCAAGTGGCGACAGATATAAGGCAGTTCTTC
- | TRBJ2-7 | TRBV9 | - | 15 | CASSVAAGNGYEQYF | TGTGCCAGCAGCGTAGCGGCCGGGAATGGGTACGAGCAGTACTTC
- | TRBJ1-2 | TRBV28 | - | 15 | CASSFPGESVGGYTF | TGTGCCAGCAGTTTCCCAGGGGAAAGCGTCGGTGGCTACACCTTC
TRBD1 | TRBJ2-3 | TRBV11-3 | - | 18 | CASSLATRTGGSRDTQYF | TGTGCCAGCAGCTTAGCTACTCGGACAGGTGGATCAAGAGATACGCAGTATTTT
TRBD2 | TRBJ2-1 | TRBV5-1 | - | 15 | CASSLRAGGPVEQFF | TGCGCCAGCAGCTTACGGGCGGGAGGGCCTGTTGAGCAGTTCTTC
TRBD2 | TRBJ2-1 | TRBV19 | - | 16 | CASSGGLAGVGNEQFF | TGTGCCAGTAGTGGGGGACTAGCGGGAGTGGGCAATGAGCAGTTCTTC
- | TRBJ2-5 | TRBV7-3 | - | 13 | CASSLNRQETQYF | TGTGCCAGCAGCTTAAACAGGCAAGAGACCCAGTACTTC
TRBD1 | TRBJ2-6 | TRBV11-2 | - | 15 | CASRFTGAGANVLTF | TGTGCCAGCAGATTTACAGGGGCTGGGGCCAACGTCCTGACTTTC
- | TRBJ1-1 | TRBV6-2/TRBV6-3 | - | 14 | CASSYDGVNTEAFF | TGTGCCAGCAGTTATGACGGAGTGAACACTGAAGCTTTCTTT
TRBD2 | TRBJ2-7 | TRBV6-5 | - | 14 | CASSTSGGSYEQYF | TGTGCCAGCAGCACTAGCGGAGGCAGCTACGAGCAGTACTTC
- | TRBJ2-2 | TRBV7-9 | medium-sized | 16 | CASSLYLSGWNGELFF | TGTGCCAGCAGCTTATACTTGTCGGGATGGAACGGGGAGCTGTTTTTT
- | TRBJ1-5 | TRBV4-1 | few | 15 | CASSQAVTVYQPQHF | TGCGCCAGCAGCCAAGCAGTGACAGTTTATCAGCCCCAGCATTTT
- | TRBJ2-1 | TRBV6-1 | - | 16 | CASSEGAGIPYNEQFF | TGTGCCAGCAGTGAAGGGGCAGGGATCCCCTACAATGAGCAGTTCTTC
TRBD1 | TRBJ1-2 | TRBV30 | - | 15 | CAWSVPGGPPGGYTF | TGTGCCTGGAGTGTACCAGGGGGCCCCCCGGGTGGCTACACCTTC
- | TRBJ1-1 | TRBV5-6 | - | 13 | CASSPRQLTEAFF | TGTGCCAGCAGCCCCCGACAGCTCACTGAAGCTTTCTTT
- | TRBJ1-1 | TRBV30 | - | 13 | CAWKAGLGTEAFF | TGTGCCTGGAAGGCAGGGTTGGGAACTGAAGCTTTCTTT
- | TRBJ2-3 | TRBV9 | - | 13 | CATSEGSTDTQYF | TGTGCCACCTCGGAGGGAAGCACAGATACGCAGTATTTT
- | TRBJ1-2 | TRBV14 | - | 13 | CASSQDPIRDYTF | TGTGCCAGCAGCCAAGATCCGATCCGGGACTACACCTTC
- | TRBJ2-7 | TRBV19 | - | 13 | CASSTQGWYEQYF | TGTGCCAGTAGTACGCAGGGTTGGTACGAGCAGTACTTC
TRBD2 | TRBJ2-3 | TRBV6-2/TRBV6-3 | - | 18 | CASSYDPLSGGAKDTQYF | TGTGCCAGCAGTTACGATCCCCTTAGCGGGGGGGCCAAAGATACGCAGTATTTT
TRBD2 | TRBJ2-6 | TRBV7-2 | - | 15 | CASSPGGSGANVLTF | TGTGCCAGCAGCCCCGGGGGGTCTGGGGCCAACGTCCTGACTTTC
- | TRBJ2-3 | TRBV7-2 | - | 16 | CASSFRSGGHTDTQYF | TGTGCCAGCAGCTTCCGATCGGGGGGCCACACAGATACGCAGTATTTT
TRBD1 | TRBJ1-2 | TRBV6-5 | - | 14 | CASSYTTGSHGYTF | TGTGCCAGCAGTTACACGACAGGGAGCCATGGCTACACCTTC
TRBD2 | TRBJ2-1 | TRBV5-1 | - | 16 | CASSLGLAGRDNEQFF | TGCGCCAGCAGCTTGGGACTAGCGGGGCGGGACAATGAGCAGTTCTTC
- | TRBJ1-2 | TRBV5-1 | - | 12 | CASGGGDYGYTF | TGCGCCAGCGGGGGAGGCGACTATGGCTACACCTTC
- | TRBJ1-5 | TRBV6-2/TRBV6-3 | - | 15 | CASSKAGKSNQPQHF | TGTGCCAGCAGTAAGGCGGGGAAAAGTAATCAGCCCCAGCATTTT
TRBD1 | TRBJ2-7 | TRBV11-2 | - | 15 | CASSLDPDRAHEQYF | TGTGCCAGCAGCTTAGATCCGGACAGGGCCCACGAGCAGTACTTC
- | TRBJ1-5 | TRBV5-3 | once | 16 | CARSPYPGPPGGAQHF | TGTGCCAGAAGTCCTTATCCTGGGCCCCCCGGAGGAGCCCAGCATTTT
- | TRBJ1-2 | TRBV11-2 | - | 13 | CASSLEGDGGYTF | TGTGCCAGCAGCTTAGAAGGGGATGGTGGCTACACCTTC
- | TRBJ2-1 | TRBV7-2 | few | 13 | CASSLAGTAQQFF | TGTGCCAGCAGCTTAGCGGGTACAGCACAGCAGTTCTTC
TRBD2 | TRBJ2-3 | TRBV11-2 | - | 19 | CASSSGTSGITDPTDTQYF | TGTGCCAGCAGTTCCGGGACTAGCGGGATTACAGACCCCACAGATACGCAGTATTTT